This T cell receptor beta chain was obtained from a study of regulatory T cells in long-lasting Graves disease. In this sample, this clonotype turned up many times. Its antigen is not known. The time point is: newly diagnosed GD, antithyroid drugs for less than 3 months. From PBMCs, RNA was extracted and then used to make the TCR library. Libraries of TCR beta came from iRepertoire HTBI primers plus Arm-PCR of CDR3 regions. TCRdb independently ran MiXCR on the multiplex PCR reads; one entry per CDR3 protein. The sample has roughly 560,000 distinct CDR3 sequences, approximately 12% seen once. Findings and limits, study-wide: With a few thousand shared public clonotypes, persistent patients exceeded new patients, who shared around 970. Persistent disease showed a preference for TRBV28, TRBJ1-2 and TRBJ2-5.

Germline values: CDR1 MNHEY, CDR2 SMNVEV (reference sequence). CDR3 length: 15 amino acids. V lost 2 bases and J lost 3, with 11 bases in between. The same data also contributed to another study, on T cells in Graves' hyperthyroidism and ophthalmopathy. That study adds: Among the patients, aged 18 to 65, hyperthyroidism was newly diagnosed and had lasted under 2 months. Most clonotypes that expanded in the thyroid above 0.001 also showed up in blood.

This TCR came from a woman in her 30s with Graves disease. J is TRBJ1-5 and V is TRBV27, with D possibly TRBD1 on 5 matching bases. The material sequenced was peripheral blood mononuclear cells (PBMCs), taken at new diagnosis, from a patient treated with antithyroid drugs. The CDR3 protein is CASSLGGTPNQPQHF. CDR3 DNA sequence: TGTGCCAGCAGTTTAGGGGGAACTCCCAATCAGCCCCAGCATTTT.